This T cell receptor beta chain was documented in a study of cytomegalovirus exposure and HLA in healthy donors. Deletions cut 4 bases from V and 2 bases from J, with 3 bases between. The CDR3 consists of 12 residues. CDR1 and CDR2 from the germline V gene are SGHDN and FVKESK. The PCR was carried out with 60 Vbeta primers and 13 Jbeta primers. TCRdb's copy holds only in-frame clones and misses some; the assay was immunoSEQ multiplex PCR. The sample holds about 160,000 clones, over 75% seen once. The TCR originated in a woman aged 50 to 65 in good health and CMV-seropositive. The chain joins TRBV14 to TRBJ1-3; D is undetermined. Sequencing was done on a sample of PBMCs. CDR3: CASSLTGNTIYF. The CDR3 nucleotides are TGTGCCAGCAGCCTTACTGGAAACACCATATATTTT.